This T cell receptor (beta chain) was captured by sequencing in a study of sequential checkpoint blockade in melanoma. V was trimmed by 4 bases and J by 2 bases, leaving 12 bases between them. CDR1 KGHSY and CDR2 FQNENV come from the germline V gene. The CDR3 runs to 15 residues. This clone occurred a few times. Treatment reported: randomized to nivolumab then ipilimumab (arm A) or the reverse (arm B). Assay: immunoSEQ multiplex PCR; the TCRdb copy retains only in-frame clones and omits some. There are several thousand clones in the sample; 20% to 25% occur only once, and less than 15% lies in the top ten.

Here the sequenced sample was tumor tissue (inferred from file names), taken from a patient given nivolumab and ipilimumab in sequence. V usage is TRBV16 and J usage is TRBJ2-1; possible D gene TRBD2, 5 bases. The sequence was obtained from a human donor with melanoma. In nucleotides, the CDR3 is TGTGCCAGCAGCCGCCCGACCGGGACCTACAATGAGCAGTTCTTC. Residues: CASSRPTGTYNEQFF.